The 26 T cell receptor beta chains listed next were all sequenced from one sample in a study of identical twins. Via MiXCR, TCRdb re-called the 5' RACE reads, giving one row per CDR3 protein. There are hundreds of thousands of distinct CDR3 sequences in the sample; roughly 6.6% occur only once, and 1.6% lies in the top ten. These records were also assigned to another study, of yellow fever vaccine responses in identical twins.

Material: PBMCs. All receptors come from a woman between 18 and 29 years old in good health.

The CDR3 DNA reads as TGTGCCAGCACCCATAGGGGGGAAAACAATGAGCAGTTCTTC. This encodes CASTHRGENNEQFF. This rearrangement joins TRBV7-9 to TRBJ2-1, with D tentatively TRBD1 or TRBD2 (6 bases each). The CDR3 loop spans 14 amino acids. Trimming removed 7 bases from V and 5 bases from J, with 15 bases in between. Germline lookup yields CDR1 SEHNR and CDR2 FQNEAQ (reference sequence). The full variable domain, rest sourced from reference TRBV7-9 and TRBJ2-1, is DTGVSQNPRHKITKRGQNVTFRCDPISEHNRLYWYRQTLGQGPEFLTYFQNEAQLEKSRLLSDRFSAERPKGSFSTLEIQRTEQGDSAMYLCASTHRGENNEQFFGPGTRLTVL.

In its sample, this clonotype was seen a few times. This chain uses TRBV3-1 with TRBJ2-6; D gene uncertain. The CDR3 covers 15 residues. Germline V CDR1 and CDR2: LGHDT, YNNKEL (reference sequence). V was trimmed by 1 base and J by 3 bases, leaving 7 bases between them. The CDR3 region has the DNA TGTGCCAGCAGCCAAGGTATACTTGGGGCCAACGTCCTGACTTTC. Encoded protein: CASSQGILGANVLTF.

This clonotype was seen at least ten times. V gene TRBV12-3 or TRBV12-4 combines with J gene TRBJ1-6, with TRBD1 as a possible D gene (6 bases). This CDR3 comprises 15 residues. Trimming cost V 1 base and J 9 bases, with 13 bases left between them. The CDR3 reads CASSLGGGAFSPLHF. The CDR3 DNA follows: TGTGCCAGCAGTTTAGGGGGGGGCGCATTTTCACCCCTCCACTTT.

This clonotype was seen ten or more times. The gene calls are TRBV6-5 and TRBJ2-3, with D perhaps TRBD2 (6 bases). The CDR3 sequence is 16 residues long. Germline V CDR1 and CDR2: MNHEY, SVGAGI. Trimming stripped 0 bases from V and 0 bases from J, with 10 bases between. The DNA of the CDR3 is TGTGCCAGCAGTTACTCGGGAGGAACAAGCACAGATACGCAGTATTTT. Amino acids: CASSYSGGTSTDTQYF.

This clonotype has just a few counts. The gene calls are TRBV28 and TRBJ2-5; 13 positions match TRBD2. The CDR3 has 16 amino acids. The V gene's germline CDR1 is MDHEN and CDR2 SYDVKM. V was pared by 5 bases and J by 5 bases, with 8 bases of the junction left unmatched. For the CDR3, the DNA is TGTGCCAGCAGTCTCACTAGCGGGAGGGCCTTGGAGACCCAGTACTTC. Translating gives CASSLTSGRALETQYF.

This clonotype was counted ten times or more. V is TRBV9 and J is TRBJ2-5, with TRBD1 as a possible D gene (5 bases). This CDR3 region has 15 residues. V was clipped by 2 bases and J by 4 bases, with 15 bases between them. Per germline, CDR1 SGDLS and CDR2 YYNGEE. CDR3 nucleotides: TGTGCCAGCAGCGTCCCCGTTAGGGGAACAGAGACCCAGTACTTC. It translates to CASSVPVRGTETQYF. Supplemented by reference TRBV9 and TRBJ2-5, the full variable domain reads DSGVTQTPKHLITATGQRVTLRCSPRSGDLSVYWYQQSLDQGLQFLIQYYNGEERAKGNILERFSAQQFPDLHSELNLSSLELGDSALYFCASSVPVRGTETQYFGPGTRLLVL.

This clonotype has ten or more counts. This chain links TRBV14 with TRBJ2-2; TRBD1 agrees at 8 bases. The CDR3 contains 15 residues. V trimming: 0 bases; J trimming: 6 bases; junction bases outside the gene matches: 3. Germline V gene sequence: CDR1 SGHDN, CDR2 FVKESK. This CDR3 reads CASSQDRGPAGELFF. For the CDR3, the DNA is TGTGCCAGCAGCCAAGACAGGGGGCCCGCCGGGGAGCTGTTTTTT.

This clonotype was seen ten or more times. V gene TRBV10-2 combines with J gene TRBJ2-3; D unresolved. CDR1 and CDR2 (germline): WSHSY, SAAADI. The V end was cut by 7 bases, the J end by 2 bases, with 4 bases between. The CDR3 loop spans 11 amino acids. In nucleotides, the CDR3 is TGCGCCAGCACAGCCACAGATACGCAGTATTTT. It is translated as CASTATDTQYF.

The chain is built from TRBV10-3 and TRBJ1-5; D is perhaps TRBD1 (6 bases). The germline gives CDR1 ENHRY, CDR2 SYGVKD. V was trimmed by 6 bases and J by 0 bases, leaving 6 bases between them. This CDR3 is 13 amino acids long. The CDR3: CAISRGSNQPQHF. CDR3 nucleotides: TGTGCCATCAGCAGGGGTAGCAATCAGCCCCAGCATTTT.

This clonotype was counted a few times. The chain carries TRBV12-3 or TRBV12-4 and TRBJ2-5, with TRBD1 identical over 11 bases. There are 15 residues in the CDR3. V was pared by 5 bases and J by 5 bases, with 7 bases of the junction left unmatched. CDR3 region: CASSPGTGGRETQYF. The CDR3, as DNA: TGTGCCAGCAGTCCCGGGACAGGGGGTCGGGAGACCCAGTACTTC.

This clonotype was seen ten or more times. V and J are TRBV20-1 and TRBJ1-1; maybe TRBD1 (5 bases). Per the germline V gene, CDR1 is DFQATT and CDR2 is SNEGSKA (reference sequence). This CDR3 spans 13 amino acids. V lost 6 bases and J 1 base, leaving 12 bases between the germline ends. The CDR3 is CSARPGGNTEAFF. The CDR3 nucleotides read TGCAGTGCCCGACCGGGGGGGAACACTGAAGCTTTCTTT.

This clonotype was seen a few times. J is TRBJ1-6 and V is TRBV12-3 or TRBV12-4; TRBD1 matches at 10 bases. V shed 5 bases, J shed 8 bases, and the junction held 3 bases outside the gene matches. This CDR3 is built from 14 residues. CDR3 nucleotides: TGTGCCAGCAGTAGGACAGGGGGGTATTCACCCCTCCACTTT. Its protein product is CASSRTGGYSPLHF.

This clonotype was counted between two and nine times. The chain carries TRBV28 and TRBJ2-7; 7 bases are a match to TRBD1. The CDR3 contains 15 residues. Germline trimming cut 7 bases from V and 2 bases from J; bases unmatched to any gene: 11. CDR1 is MDHEN, CDR2 SYDVKM, per germline. The CDR3 DNA is TGTGCCAGCACCAAATCTCCGGGACAGACCTACGAGCAGTACTTC. Translation: CASTKSPGQTYEQYF.

This clonotype was counted between two and nine times. The genes are TRBV7-9 and TRBJ2-5; D is perhaps TRBD1 (5 bases). V was shortened by 4 bases and J by 6 bases, with 15 bases between the two germline ends. This CDR3 comprises 14 residues. The germline V gene encodes CDR1 SEHNR and CDR2 FQNEAQ (reference sequence). The CDR3 reads CASSSGSRGQTQYF. The CDR3 DNA reads TGTGCCAGCAGCTCAGGTTCAAGGGGCCAGACCCAGTACTTC.

This clonotype was found many times. V is TRBV5-1 and J is TRBJ2-5; D not certain. CDR3 length: 14 residues. Trimming shortened V by 2 bases and J by 0 bases, and 8 bases separated the two germline ends. Per the germline V gene, CDR1 is SGHRS and CDR2 is YFSETQ. The CDR3: CASSFGQNQETQYF. The CDR3, as DNA: TGCGCCAGCAGCTTCGGGCAGAACCAAGAGACCCAGTACTTC. Complete variable domain (other parts from reference TRBV5-1 and TRBJ2-5): KAGVTQTPRYLIKTRGQQVTLSCSPISGHRSVSWYQQTPGQGLQFLFEYFSETQRNKGNFPGRFSGRQFSNSRSEMNVSTLELGDSALYLCASSFGQNQETQYFGPGTRLLVL.

The chain employs TRBV5-1 and TRBJ2-2; the D gene is possibly TRBD2 (7 bases). V was pared by 0 bases and J by 5 bases, with 11 bases between. This CDR3 contains 15 residues. Looked up from germline, CDR1 is SGHRS and CDR2 is YFSETQ. DNA of the CDR3: TGCGCCAGCAGCTTGGCCGGGGGGCGGACCGGGGAGCTGTTTTTT. Its translation is CASSLAGGRTGELFF.

This clonotype has a count of ten or more. The V call is TRBV5-5, the J call TRBJ2-3; D call uncertain. The CDR3 totals 15 residues. Between the trimmed V and J ends, which lost 2 bases and 2 bases, there was a span of 12 bases. The germline CDR1 and CDR2 sequences are SGHKS and YYEKEE (reference sequence). The CDR3 reads CASSFSPGPTDTQYF. The CDR3 nucleotides are TGTGCCAGCAGCTTCTCGCCAGGACCCACAGATACGCAGTATTTT.

In this sample, this clonotype turned up a few times. The chain is built from TRBV7-2 and TRBJ2-7; possible D gene TRBD2, 6 bases. CDR1 and CDR2 from the germline V gene are SGHTA and FQGNSA. The CDR3 extends over 16 amino acids. The germline V and J ends were trimmed by 2 bases and 4 bases, with 18 bases remaining between them. Written as DNA, the CDR3 is TGTGCCAGCAGCTTATATCTTTCTAGCGCCCCGTACGAGCAGTACTTC. This gives the protein CASSLYLSSAPYEQYF.

This sequence joins TRBV5-1 and TRBJ2-5; 9 bases match TRBD2. The CDR3 sequence is 15 residues long. Trimming removed 5 bases from V and 1 base from J; junction bases left unmatched: 6. Germline V gene data show CDR1 as SGHRS and CDR2 as YFSETQ. CDR3 region: CASRSIAGAQETQYF. CDR3 in DNA: TGCGCCAGCAGGAGTATAGCGGGGGCCCAAGAGACCCAGTACTTC.

The sample holds a few counts of this clonotype. The V and J genes are TRBV12-3 or TRBV12-4 and TRBJ2-7; 8 positions match TRBD1. Unmatched junction bases numbered 8, after V lost 5 bases and J lost 2 bases. This CDR3 contains 15 residues. CDR3: CASSNPGQAPYEQYF. The CDR3 DNA reads as TGTGCCAGCAGTAATCCGGGACAGGCCCCCTACGAGCAGTACTTC.

This clonotype has only a few counts. The V gene is TRBV6-1, the J gene TRBJ2-1, with 8 nucleotides matching TRBD2. The CDR3 contains 14 residues. V was clipped by 6 bases and J by 3 bases; unmatched bases: 4. Per germline, CDR1 MNHNS and CDR2 SASEGT. The CDR3 DNA reads as TGTGCCAGCAGAAATAGCGGGAACTACAATGAGCAGTTCTTC. Encoded protein: CASRNSGNYNEQFF.

This clonotype has just a few counts. The rearrangement joins TRBV5-7 to TRBJ2-7; TRBD2 matches 8 bases. TRBV5-7 qualifies as an ORF whose function is uncertain. The V and J ends lost 5 bases and 1 base, in that order; junction bases with no gene match: 8. There are 15 residues in the CDR3. The CDR3 DNA reads as TGTGCCAGCAGTCATCATAGCGGGGTTTCCTACGAGCAGTACTTC. Translation: CASSHHSGVSYEQYF.

Many counts were recorded for this clonotype. The CDR3 loop reads CASSTGTANYGYTF. The CDR3 DNA reads TGTGCCAGCAGTACCGGGACAGCTAACTATGGCTACACCTTC. V gene TRBV28 combines with J gene TRBJ1-2, with TRBD1 identical over 7 bases. The ends lost 5 bases at V and 0 bases at J; junction bases unmatched: 3. Germline V gene sequence: CDR1 MDHEN, CDR2 SYDVKM. The CDR3 spans 14 residues.

The rearrangement uses TRBV28 and TRBJ2-1; tentatively, D is TRBD1 or TRBD2 (5 bases each). The germline V gene encodes CDR1 MDHEN and CDR2 SYDVKM. V lost 3 bases, J lost 6 bases, and 12 bases lay in between. This CDR3 spans 14 amino acids. CDR3 nucleotides: TGTGCCAGCAGTTTCCGGGGCCCGGCCAATGAGCAGTTCTTC. Its protein product is CASSFRGPANEQFF.

The table lists this clonotype with a few counts. The chain employs TRBV6-2 or TRBV6-3 and TRBJ2-1; D ambiguous. Trimming stripped 7 bases from V and 10 bases from J, with 14 bases between. The CDR3 sequence is 12 residues long. Per germline, CDR1 MNHEY and CDR2 SVGEGT. The CDR3 here is CASTMASNEQFF. The CDR3 nucleotides are TGTGCCAGCACTATGGCGTCCAACGAGCAGTTCTTC.

The chain is built from TRBV7-6 and TRBJ1-5; no firm D call. The CDR3 runs 16 residues. Germline-derived CDR1 and CDR2 are SGHVS and FNYEAQ. Between the trimmed V and J ends, which lost 1 base and 5 bases, there was a span of 15 bases. In nucleotides, the CDR3 is TGTGCCAGCAGCTTAGAAGGCTTCGCGTACGATCAGCCCCAGCATTTT. Translation: CASSLEGFAYDQPQHF.